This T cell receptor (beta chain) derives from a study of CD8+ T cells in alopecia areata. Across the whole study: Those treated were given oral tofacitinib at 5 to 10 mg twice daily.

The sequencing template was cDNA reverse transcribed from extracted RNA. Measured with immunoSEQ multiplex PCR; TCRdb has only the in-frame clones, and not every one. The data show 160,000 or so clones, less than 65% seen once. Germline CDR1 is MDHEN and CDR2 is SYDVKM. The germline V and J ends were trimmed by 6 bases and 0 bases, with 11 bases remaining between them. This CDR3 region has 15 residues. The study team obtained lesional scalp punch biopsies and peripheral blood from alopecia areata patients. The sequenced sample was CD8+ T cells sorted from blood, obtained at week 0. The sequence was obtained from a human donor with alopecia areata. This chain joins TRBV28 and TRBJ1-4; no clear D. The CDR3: CASRKIQATNEKLFF. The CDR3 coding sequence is TGTGCCAGCAGAAAAATTCAGGCAACTAATGAAAAACTGTTTTTT.